The following is a T cell receptor (beta chain) sequence with its context. This entry comes from a study of blood T cell repertoires in COVID-19. Study summary: The United States, Italy and Spain were the sources of the acute and convalescent COVID-19 samples. Sample material is recorded as cDNA or gDNA derived from T cells, B-cell-depleted T cells, or PBMCs.

Authors' data handling: Reference gene primer amplification gave estimated nucleated cell counts. Repertoires were generated with immunoSEQ multiplex PCR, while TCRdb's copy carries only in-frame clones and drops some. V and J calls and clone size come straight from that table; D and trimming were deduced from the DNA. The sample includes about 92,000 clones, about 80% seen only once; the top ten take 10%. This TCR was sampled from a woman between 65 and 79 years old with acute or convalescent COVID-19. Sample: peripheral blood.

DNA of the CDR3: TGTGCCAGCAGCGTAGGAATAGCGGGAGCCTACAATGAGCAGTTCTTC. Translating gives CASSVGIAGAYNEQFF. V usage is TRBV9 and J usage is TRBJ2-1, with TRBD2 matching 9 bases. This CDR3 contains 16 residues. The V gene end was trimmed by 0 bases and the J gene end by 2 bases; junction bases not matched to a gene: 3. Germline V gene data show CDR1 as SGDLS and CDR2 as YYNGEE.